This T cell receptor beta chain stems from a study of beta chain features in type 1 diabetes. This clone was detected only a few times. What it recognizes is unknown. Of the isolated RNA, all was reverse transcribed, and so the sequenced material was expressed TCRB transcripts. Assay: immunoSEQ multiplex PCR; the TCRdb copy retains only in-frame clones and omits some. The repertoire includes over 200,000 clones, 11% of them detected once, and about 0.018% sits in the top ten. V was clipped by 2 bases and J by 0 bases; unmatched bases: 6. Germline CDR1 reads KGHSH; CDR2 reads LQKENI. CDR3 length: 16 residues. Using CD45RO/CCR7/CD25/CD127/CD95/CD27, CD4+ naive, central memory, regulatory and stem cell-like memory cells were sorted. Findings of the study overall: Researchers reported that naive, central memory and Treg TCRB repertoires appeared more similar in patients than in healthy donors. Significant though moderate, a shortening of TCRB CDR3s appeared in all four CD4+ subsets of Type 1 diabetes patients.

The clonotype originates from a young man with type 1 diabetes. The chain is built from TRBV18 and TRBJ1-1, with 7 nucleotides matching TRBD1. Sequencing was carried out using naive CD4+ T cells from blood. As DNA, the CDR3 is TGTGCCAGCTCACCAATGACAGGGAAGGTGAACACTGAAGCTTTCTTT. It specifies CASSPMTGKVNTEAFF.